The 4 T cell receptor beta chains given below trace back to one sample, sequenced in a study of tumor and adjacent non-tumor tissue in lung cancer. No cell sorting was done before RNA was extracted from the tissue. Three rounds of nested PCR, following a modified ARM-PCR protocol, produced the TCRbeta library. From the multiplex PCR reads, TCRdb called clonotypes with MiXCR, one entry per CDR3 protein. Of about 93,000 distinct CDR3 sequences in the sample, approximately 70% were seen once. Sample: lung tumor tissue. Source of these receptors: a man in his sixties with non-small cell lung cancer.

The chain employs TRBV7-2 and TRBJ1-2; 8 bases match TRBD1. The CDR3 length is 16 residues. The J segment lost 4 bases and the V segment lost 5 bases, leaving 12 bases of the junction unmatched. Germline-derived CDR1 and CDR2 are SGHTA and FQGNSA. In DNA form, the CDR3 reads TGTGCCAGCAGCGTCTCAGACAGGGGCCTGAGCTATGGCTACACCTTC. Residues: CASSVSDRGLSYGYTF.

This chain links TRBV7-2 with TRBJ2-3; D perhaps matches TRBD1 (6 bases). Germline V gene data show CDR1 as SGHTA and CDR2 as FQGNSA. The CDR3 extends over 16 amino acids. With 0 bases removed from V and 2 bases from J, the gap between germline ends came to 12 bases. This chain's CDR3 is CASSLAGTPPTDTQYF. CDR3 coding DNA: TGTGCCAGCAGCTTAGCTGGGACACCCCCCACAGATACGCAGTATTTT.

A word on this clonotype: Compared with germline, one end of the junction differs, possibly owing to a read error. The genes are TRBV4-2 and TRBJ2-1; D gene unclear. CDR3 size: 17 residues. CDR1 and CDR2 from the germline V gene are LGHNA and YNFKEQ. The CDR3 bases are TGTGCCAGCAGTCAAGATGGGAACCTCGGAACCTACAATGAGCAGTTCTTC. Protein: CASSQDGNLGTYNEQFF.

Comments on this clonotype: This could be a read error, since a much larger clone is one nucleotide away. The chain combines TRBV29-1 with TRBJ2-2, with TRBD1 matching over 8 bases. The CDR3 consists of 14 residues. Germline V gives CDR1 SQVTM, CDR2 ANQGSEA. CDR3 in amino acids: CSVSQGAHTGEPFF. In DNA, the CDR3 is TGCAGCGTTTCCCAGGGGGCCCATACCGGGGAGCCGTTTTTT.